The 20 T cell receptor beta chains listed next were all sequenced from one sample in a study of PD-L1 blockade in urothelial cancer. Time point here: pretreatment peripheral blood. Sequencing was performed with immunoSEQ multiplex PCR; in TCRdb, only in-frame clones are kept and a portion is missing. The table shows around 66,000 clones, with around four fifths occurring only once. The source material was PBMCs, sampled around atezolizumab (anti-PD-L1) treatment. The receptor source for this set is an older man with urothelial cancer.

J is TRBJ2-1 and V is TRBV5-6; tentative D call: TRBD2 (6 bases). The CDR3 is 15 amino acids. V dropped 4 bases and J dropped 4 bases, with 15 bases sitting between them. Germline CDR1 and CDR2: SGHDT and YYEEEE. CDR3 region: CASSPLGTGYNEQFF. In nucleotides, the CDR3 is TGTGCCAGCAGCCCCCTGGGGACTGGATACAATGAGCAGTTCTTC.

CDR3 nucleotide sequence: TGTGCCAGTAGTACGGCCCGGGGGGTCGGTGAAAAACTGTTTTTT. Its translation is CASSTARGVGEKLFF. V gene TRBV19 combines with J gene TRBJ1-4; D perhaps matches TRBD1 (5 bases). Deletions cut 4 bases from V and 7 bases from J, with 16 bases between. Germline assignment: CDR1 LNHDA and CDR2 SQIVND (reference sequence). This CDR3 region has 15 residues.

The chain links TRBV5-1 to TRBJ2-5; 8 bases are a match to TRBD1. V was pared by 4 bases and J by 1 base, with 6 bases of the junction left unmatched. CDR3 length: 15 residues. Germline V gene data show CDR1 as SGHRS and CDR2 as YFSETQ. Here the CDR3 reads CASSLPTGVQETQYF. CDR3 nucleotide sequence: TGCGCCAGCAGCCTACCGACAGGGGTCCAAGAGACCCAGTACTTC.

This clone was seen more than once but under ten times. The chain recombines TRBV7-3 with TRBJ2-1; 7 bases are shared with TRBD2. The CDR3 sequence is 14 residues long. From germline, CDR1 is SGHTA and CDR2 FQGTGA. The trim removed 2 bases at V and 5 bases at J, leaving 3 bases unmatched. As DNA, the CDR3 is TGTGCCAGCAGCTTATCAGGGACTAACAATGAGCAGTTCTTC. Its translation: CASSLSGTNNEQFF. Looking up the rest from reference TRBV7-3 and TRBJ2-1 gives the full variable domain: GAGVSQTPSNKVTEKGKYVELRCDPISGHTALYWYRQSLGQGPEFLIYFQGTGAADDSGLPNDRFFAVRPEGSVSTLKIQRTERGDSAVYLCASSLSGTNNEQFFGPGTRLTVL.

This chain connects TRBV11-2 to TRBJ2-5; D not resolved. The germline V gene encodes CDR1 SGHAT and CDR2 FQNNGV. The CDR3 is 16 residues long. The V gene lost 0 bases and the J gene lost 5 bases, with 16 bases spanning the gap. The CDR3 spells CASSLEGTVTSETQYF. In nucleotides, the CDR3 is TGTGCCAGCAGCTTAGAGGGCACGGTAACCTCGGAGACCCAGTACTTC.

This chain joins TRBV7-6 and TRBJ2-7; D remains ambiguous. Per the germline V gene, CDR1 is SGHVS and CDR2 is FNYEAQ. The length of the CDR3 is 13 residues. V lost 1 base to trimming and J lost 6 bases, with 10 bases between them. The CDR3 here is CASSLGSGFEQYF. The CDR3 DNA is TGTGCCAGCAGCTTAGGGTCCGGGTTCGAGCAGTACTTC.

V is TRBV7-2 and J is TRBJ2-1, with TRBD2 matching over 12 bases. Germline CDR1 reads SGHTA; CDR2 reads FQGNSA. V gave up 5 bases and J gave up 8 bases; unmatched junction bases: 10. This CDR3 comprises 16 residues. The CDR3 nucleotides read TGTGCCAGCAGCGCACGACTAGCGGGAGCCATGTATGAGCAGTTCTTC. Protein sequence: CASSARLAGAMYEQFF.

The rearrangement joins TRBV29-1 to TRBJ2-1; 8 bases are shared with TRBD2. The CDR3 sequence is 14 residues long. CDR1 is SQVTM and CDR2 is ANQGSEA in the germline V gene. Trimming took 6 bases from V and 6 from J; bases not matched to a gene: 10. CDR3 sequence (DNA): TGCAGCGTCGCCGGGACTAGTCTATCCAATGAGCAGTTCTTC. Translated, it gives CSVAGTSLSNEQFF.

J is TRBJ2-3 and V is TRBV29-1, with 10 positions matching TRBD2. The CDR3 is 15 residues long. The V segment lost 8 bases and the J segment 0 bases; nucleotides outside the gene matches: 8. From germline, CDR1 is SQVTM and CDR2 ANQGSEA. CDR3 nucleotides: TGCAGCTTGAGCCTAGCGGGAGAGAGCACAGATACGCAGTATTTT. It is translated as CSLSLAGESTDTQYF.

This clone was seen a handful of times. The gene calls are TRBV10-1 and TRBJ1-1; D not certain. The germline V gene encodes CDR1 WNHNN and CDR2 SYGVQD (reference sequence). The CDR3 is made up of 12 amino acids. The V end lost 3 bases, the J end lost 6 bases, and 8 bases lay between the germline ends. For the CDR3, the DNA is TGCGCCAGCAGTGAATACGGAGCTGAAGCTTTCTTT. Protein sequence: CASSEYGAEAFF.

A single count supports this clone. V gene TRBV30 combines with J gene TRBJ1-1; 9 nucleotides line up with TRBD1. This CDR3 spans 13 amino acids. The ends lost 5 bases at V and 3 bases at J; junction bases unmatched: 4. Germline V gene data show CDR1 as GTSNPN and CDR2 as SVGIG (reference sequence). CDR3 bases: TGTGCCTGGGAAAGGACAGGGGACACTGAAGCTTTCTTT. It translates to CAWERTGDTEAFF.

V is TRBV4-2 and J is TRBJ1-1, with TRBD1 identical over 7 bases. V lost 3 bases, J lost 2 bases, and 12 bases stayed unmatched. CDR1 and CDR2 (germline): LGHNA, YNFKEQ. The CDR3 consists of 17 residues. CDR3 in amino acids: CASSQDPTGVLNTEAFF. CDR3 nucleotide sequence: TGTGCCAGCAGCCAGGACCCTACAGGGGTACTAAACACTGAAGCTTTCTTT.

J is TRBJ2-7 and V is TRBV28; 9 bases fit TRBD2. CDR3 size: 16 residues. The germline V gene encodes CDR1 MDHEN and CDR2 SYDVKM. The trim removed 2 bases at V and 2 bases at J, leaving 7 bases unmatched. The CDR3 spells CASSLGLAGTTYEQYF. CDR3 nucleotides: TGTGCCAGCAGTTTAGGGCTAGCGGGAACCACCTACGAGCAGTACTTC.

This chain connects TRBV11-3 to TRBJ1-2, with TRBD1 as a possible D gene (6 bases). The V and J ends lost 0 bases and 6 bases respectively, with 17 bases between them. Germline V gives CDR1 SGHNT, CDR2 YENEEA. There are 16 residues in the CDR3. CDR3 DNA sequence: TGTGCCAGCAGCTTAGATAGTCGCCCAGGGGTGGATGGCTACACCTTC. Residues: CASSLDSRPGVDGYTF.

J is TRBJ2-5 and V is TRBV27, with a tentative D call TRBD2 (5 bases). The germline gives CDR1 MNHEY, CDR2 SMNVEV (reference sequence). This CDR3 has 16 residues. Trimming removed 5 bases at V and 2 bases at J, with 18 bases between. CDR3 amino acids: CASSPLRGPRQETQYF. The CDR3 nucleotides read TGTGCCAGCAGTCCCCTCCGGGGTCCCCGGCAAGAGACCCAGTACTTC.

This clone showed up just a few times. J is TRBJ1-3 and V is TRBV7-2; 8 nucleotides align to TRBD1. The germline gives CDR1 SGHTA, CDR2 FQGNSA. J lost 3 bases, V lost 5 bases, and 6 bases had no gene match. This CDR3 is 15 amino acids long. The CDR3 DNA is TGTGCCAGCAGCACTCTGACAGGGGTTGGAAACACCATATATTTT. This translates into CASSTLTGVGNTIYF.

The V gene is TRBV6-5, the J gene TRBJ1-2; a possible D gene is TRBD1 (5 bases). Germline CDR1 is MNHEY and CDR2 is SVGAGI. This CDR3 spans 13 amino acids. Deletions cut 6 bases from V and 6 bases from J, with 14 bases between. The CDR3: CASRAPGLDGYTF. CDR3 nucleotide sequence: TGTGCCAGCAGGGCCCCAGGGCTGGATGGCTACACCTTC.

The chain links TRBV28 to TRBJ2-4, with D possibly matching TRBD1 (5 bases). Trimming took 6 bases from V and 3 from J, leaving 6 bases between them. The CDR3 length is 12 residues. Germline assignment: CDR1 MDHEN and CDR2 SYDVKM. CDR3 residues: CASRQGKNIQYF. CDR3 nucleotide sequence: TGTGCCAGCAGGCAGGGCAAAAACATTCAGTACTTC.

This chain links TRBV27 with TRBJ1-2; TRBD1 matches at 8 bases. The CDR3 is 15 residues long. V was clipped by 6 bases and J by 8 bases; unmatched bases: 14. Germline-derived CDR1 and CDR2 are MNHEY and SMNVEV (reference sequence). CDR3 in DNA: TGTGCCAGCAGCCCTGGTTTGACAGGGGCTGGCGGCTACACCTTC. Translating gives CASSPGLTGAGGYTF.

J is TRBJ2-2 and V is TRBV28; 8 bases agree with TRBD1. Trimming at V came to 6 bases and at J to 5 bases, leaving 8 bases not matched to a gene. This CDR3 has 15 amino acids. Germline loops: CDR1 MDHEN, CDR2 SYDVKM. The CDR3 loop is CASRSGTGRTGELFF. The CDR3 nucleotides read TGTGCCAGCAGGTCCGGGACAGGAAGAACCGGGGAGCTGTTTTTT.